Described below is a single T cell receptor beta chain sequence and its context. The data originate from a study of preoperative IRX-2 immunotherapy in early breast cancer. Profiling relied on immunoSEQ multiplex PCR, and the TCRdb table lists in-frame clones only, not all of them. This sample has approximately 38,000 clones; 80% to 90% occur once, and the top ten carry around 1.5%. The V gene lost 2 bases and the J gene lost 5 bases, with 12 bases spanning the gap. Germline values: CDR1 SGHVS, CDR2 FNYEAQ. The length of the CDR3 is 14 residues. Treatment specified: preoperative locoregional IRX-2 cytokine immunotherapy. Patients received preoperative, locoregional IRX-2 cytokine immunotherapy in a phase Ib study.

The J gene is TRBJ1-2, the V gene TRBV7-6; D gene uncertain. This TCR was sampled from a human donor with breast cancer. Sample: lymph node tissue, taken after IRX-2 immunotherapy. The chain's CDR3 is CASSLRAGWYGYTF. CDR3 in DNA: TGTGCCAGCAGCTTAAGGGCAGGCTGGTATGGCTACACCTTC.